At least ten counts were recorded for the clone carrying this TCR beta chain. What it binds is unknown. Genomic DNA was employed as the template in profiling TCR beta VDJ and CDR3. TCRdb used MiXCR to reprocess the reads, holding one entry per CDR3 protein. The data contain fewer than 200,000 distinct CDR3 sequences, around 48% of them singletons. The V and J ends lost 1 base and 7 bases respectively, with 15 bases between them. Germline V gene lookup returns CDR1 SGHKS and CDR2 YYEKEE (reference sequence). The CDR3 is 16 amino acids. The sample belongs to a study of CD8+CD57+ T cells in acquired aplastic anemia. Study-wide context: DNA recovered from sorted CD4+ and CD8+ cells had a mean of approximately 3 ug. Whole-study results and caveats: Between patients and controls, around 30 CD8+ CDR3 sequences were found in common.

By flow cytometry, patients selected for sequencing had shown an expansion of CD8+CD57+ cells. Patients, without exception, had severe acquired aplastic anemia. This TCR derives from a human donor with aplastic anemia. The sequenced sample was sorted CD4+, CD8+, or CD8+CD57+ T cells (not recorded which) from PBMCs. The gene calls are TRBV5-5 and TRBJ1-6; D not certain. Here the CDR3 DNA reads TGTGCCAGCAGCTTGAGTCCGGGCAGGAGGAATTCACCCCTCCACTTT. This sequence encodes CASSLSPGRRNSPLHF.